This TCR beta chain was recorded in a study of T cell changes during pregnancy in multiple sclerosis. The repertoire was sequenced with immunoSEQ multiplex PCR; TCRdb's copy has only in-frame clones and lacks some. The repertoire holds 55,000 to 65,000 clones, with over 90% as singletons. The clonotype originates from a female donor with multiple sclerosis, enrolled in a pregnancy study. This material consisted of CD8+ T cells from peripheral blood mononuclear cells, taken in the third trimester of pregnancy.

Written as DNA, the CDR3 is TGTGCCACCAGCAGTCCCGATACAATGACAGGGCTAGCCAAAAACATTCAGTACTTC. This encodes CATSSPDTMTGLAKNIQYF. The chain carries TRBV15 and TRBJ2-4; TRBD1 agrees at 7 bases. Germline assignment: CDR1 LNHNV and CDR2 YYDKDF (reference sequence). Losses at the gene ends were 3 bases for V and 0 bases for J; bases not matched to a gene: 14. CDR3 length: 19 residues. Full variable domain (outside the CDR3, taken from reference TRBV15 and TRBJ2-4): DAMVIQNPRYQVTQFGKPVTLSCSQTLNHNVMYWYQQKSSQAPKLLFHYYDKDFNNEADTPDNFQSRRPNTSFCFLDIRSPGLGDTAMYLCATSSPDTMTGLAKNIQYFGAGTRLSVL.